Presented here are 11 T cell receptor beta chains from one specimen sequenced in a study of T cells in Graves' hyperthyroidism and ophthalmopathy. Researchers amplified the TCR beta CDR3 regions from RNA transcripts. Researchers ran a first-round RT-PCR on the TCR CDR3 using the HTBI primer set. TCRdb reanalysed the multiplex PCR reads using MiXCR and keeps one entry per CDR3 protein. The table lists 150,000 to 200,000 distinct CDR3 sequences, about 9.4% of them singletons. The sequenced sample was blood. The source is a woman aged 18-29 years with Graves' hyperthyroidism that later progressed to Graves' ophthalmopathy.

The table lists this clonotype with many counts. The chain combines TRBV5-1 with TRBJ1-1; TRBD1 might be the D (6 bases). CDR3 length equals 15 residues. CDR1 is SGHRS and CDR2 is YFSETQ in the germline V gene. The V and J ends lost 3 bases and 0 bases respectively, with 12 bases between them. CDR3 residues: CASSYRTEMNTEAFF. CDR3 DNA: TGCGCCAGCAGCTATCGGACAGAAATGAACACTGAAGCTTTCTTT.

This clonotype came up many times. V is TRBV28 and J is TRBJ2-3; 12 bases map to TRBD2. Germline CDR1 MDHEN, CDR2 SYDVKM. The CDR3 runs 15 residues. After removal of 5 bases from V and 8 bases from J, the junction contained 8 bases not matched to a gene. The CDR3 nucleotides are TGTGCCAGCAGTCTAGCGGGAGGGCAACCAGGTACGCAGTATTTT. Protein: CASSLAGGQPGTQYF.

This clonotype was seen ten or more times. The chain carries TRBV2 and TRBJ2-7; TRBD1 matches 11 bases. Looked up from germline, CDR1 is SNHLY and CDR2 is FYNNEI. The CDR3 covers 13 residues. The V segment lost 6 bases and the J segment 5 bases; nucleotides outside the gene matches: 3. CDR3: CASRRDRGDEQYF. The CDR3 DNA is TGTGCCAGCAGAAGGGACAGGGGGGACGAGCAGTACTTC.

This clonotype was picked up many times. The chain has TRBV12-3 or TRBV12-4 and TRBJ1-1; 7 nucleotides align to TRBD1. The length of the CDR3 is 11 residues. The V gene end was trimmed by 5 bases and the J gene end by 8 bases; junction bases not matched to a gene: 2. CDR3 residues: CASSPRGEAFF. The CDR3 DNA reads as TGTGCCAGCAGTCCCAGGGGGGAAGCTTTCTTT.

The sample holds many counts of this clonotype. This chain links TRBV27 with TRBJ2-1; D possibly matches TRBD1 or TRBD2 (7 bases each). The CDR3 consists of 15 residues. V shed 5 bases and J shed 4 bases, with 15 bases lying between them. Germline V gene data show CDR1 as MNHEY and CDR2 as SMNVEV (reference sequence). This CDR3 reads CASSGTGEGYNEQFF. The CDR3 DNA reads TGTGCCAGCAGTGGAACAGGGGAGGGTTACAATGAGCAGTTCTTC.

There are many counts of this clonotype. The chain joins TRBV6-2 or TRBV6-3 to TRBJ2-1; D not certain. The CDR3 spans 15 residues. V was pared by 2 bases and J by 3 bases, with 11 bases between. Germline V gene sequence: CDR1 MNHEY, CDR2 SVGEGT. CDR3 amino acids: CASSYARRIYNEQFF. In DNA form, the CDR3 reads TGTGCCAGCAGTTACGCACGCAGGATCTACAATGAGCAGTTCTTC.

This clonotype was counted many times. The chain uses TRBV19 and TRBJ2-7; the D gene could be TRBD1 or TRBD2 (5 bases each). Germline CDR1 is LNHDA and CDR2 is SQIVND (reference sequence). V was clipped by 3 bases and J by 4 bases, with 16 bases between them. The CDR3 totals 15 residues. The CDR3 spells CASSIGDQRPYEQYF. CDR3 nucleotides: TGTGCCAGTAGTATTGGGGACCAACGACCGTACGAGCAGTACTTC.

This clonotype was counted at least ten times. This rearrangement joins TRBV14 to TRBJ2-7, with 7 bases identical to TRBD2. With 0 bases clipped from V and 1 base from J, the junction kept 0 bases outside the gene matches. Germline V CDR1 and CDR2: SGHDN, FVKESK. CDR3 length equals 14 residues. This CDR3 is CASSQDSGSYEQYF. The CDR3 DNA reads TGTGCCAGCAGCCAAGATAGCGGGTCCTACGAGCAGTACTTC.

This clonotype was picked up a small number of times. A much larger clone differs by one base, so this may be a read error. CDR3 nucleotides: TGTGCCAGCAGCGATGGAATATATAGCAATCAGCCCCGGCATTTT. It encodes CASSDGIYSNQPRHF. V gene TRBV11-2 combines with J gene TRBJ1-5; no clear D. This CDR3 spans 15 amino acids. Looked up from germline, CDR1 is SGHAT and CDR2 is FQNNGV.

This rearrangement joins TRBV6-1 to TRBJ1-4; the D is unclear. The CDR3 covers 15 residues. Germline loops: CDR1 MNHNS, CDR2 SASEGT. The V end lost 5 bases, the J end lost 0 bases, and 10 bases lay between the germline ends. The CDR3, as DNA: TGTGCCAGCAGTCCTCTAGGGCCAACTAATGAAAAACTGTTTTTT. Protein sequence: CASSPLGPTNEKLFF.

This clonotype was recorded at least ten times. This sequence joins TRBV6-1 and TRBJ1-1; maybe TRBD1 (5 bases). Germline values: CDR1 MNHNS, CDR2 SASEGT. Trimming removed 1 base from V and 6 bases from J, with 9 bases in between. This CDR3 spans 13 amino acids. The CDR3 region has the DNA TGTGCCAGCAGTGAAGTTTGGGGGGCTGAAGCTTTCTTT. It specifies CASSEVWGAEAFF.